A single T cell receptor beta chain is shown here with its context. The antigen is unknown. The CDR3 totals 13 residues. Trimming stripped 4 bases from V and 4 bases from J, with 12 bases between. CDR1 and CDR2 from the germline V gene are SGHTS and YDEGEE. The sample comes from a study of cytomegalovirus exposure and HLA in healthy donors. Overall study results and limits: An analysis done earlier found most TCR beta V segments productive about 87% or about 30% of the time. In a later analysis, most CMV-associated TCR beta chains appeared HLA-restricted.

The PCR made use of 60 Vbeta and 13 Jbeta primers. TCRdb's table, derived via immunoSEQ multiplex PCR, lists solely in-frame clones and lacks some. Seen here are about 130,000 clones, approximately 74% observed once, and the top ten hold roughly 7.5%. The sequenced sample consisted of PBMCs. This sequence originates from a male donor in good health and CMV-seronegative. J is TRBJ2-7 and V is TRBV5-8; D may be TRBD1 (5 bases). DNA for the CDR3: TGTGCCAGCAGCCCAGGGATTTTGTACGAGCAGTACTTC. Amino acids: CASSPGILYEQYF.